This T cell receptor (beta chain) was captured by sequencing in a study of blood T cell repertoires in COVID-19. The wider study: Acute and convalescent COVID-19 samples came from the United States, Italy and Spain. PBMCs, B-cell-depleted T cells, or T cells provided the cDNA or gDNA that made up the material.

The V segment lost 5 bases and the J segment 5 bases; nucleotides outside the gene matches: 5. CDR1 and CDR2 (germline): MNHEY, SVGAGI. The CDR3 spans 13 residues. How the authors handled the data: Nucleated cell number was recorded as an estimate derived from reference gene primer amplification. Using immunoSEQ multiplex PCR, the repertoire was profiled, and TCRdb retains in-frame clones only, with some absent. The D gene and trimming were derived from the DNA, and the V and J assignments and clone size from that table. The repertoire holds about 27,000 clones, with about four fifths as singletons. Input material: peripheral blood. The rearrangement links TRBV6-5 to TRBJ1-2; 7 nucleotides match TRBD1. The clonotype originates from a man between 65 and 79 years old with acute or convalescent COVID-19. The CDR3 is CASSMDRNYGYTF. The DNA of the CDR3 is TGTGCCAGCAGTATGGACAGGAATTATGGCTACACCTTC.